This is a list of T cell receptor beta chains from one sample in a study of post-analysis software for immune sequencing data. MiXCR, applied by TCRdb to the PCR reads, yields one record per CDR3 protein. The profile covers more than 450,000 distinct CDR3 sequences, with around 47% appearing a single time and around 1.7% taken by the ten largest. The specimen sequenced was blood. These TCRs come from a girl aged 10 to 17 with multiple sclerosis. The conserved cysteine and the conserved F or W are not part of the CDR3 here. Fields, in order: CDR3 length, J gene, V gene, CDR3 protein.

>13|TRBJ2-5|TRBV7-7
ASSLGRMYQETQY
>15|TRBJ2-7|TRBV6-6
ASSYSPWRGIPYEQY
>15|TRBJ2-7|TRBV4-2
ASSQGGLTSGSYEQY
>12|TRBJ2-1|TRBV10-3
AIREAGEGNEQF
>11|TRBJ1-5|TRBV29-1
SVEVGRGQPQH
>13|TRBJ2-7|TRBV14
ASSQGGSRTYEQY
>14|TRBJ2-1|TRBV21-1
ASSGRTASSYNEQF
>14|TRBJ1-5|TRBV12-3/TRBV12-4
ASSPRTLNSSQPQH
>11|TRBJ2-1|TRBV7-3
ASSAGQGSEQF
>15|TRBJ2-7|TRBV27
ASSLSVIAGSSYEQY
>11|NA|TRBV5-1
ASSPEALETQY
>15|TRBJ1-2|TRBV9
ACSVEGGYRATGGYT
>14|TRBJ2-5|TRBV12-3/TRBV12-4
ASSLAGGLTYREQY
>15|TRBJ2-1|TRBV7-9
ASSLASSGLKDNEQF
>12|TRBJ1-2|TRBV7-2
ASSDTGGSYGYT
>12|TRBJ2-5|TRBV12-3/TRBV12-4
ASSLAGVQETQY
>13|TRBJ2-7|TRBV7-3
ASSLSATGDYEQY
>9|TRBJ1-2|TRBV20-1
SAREGAGCT
>15|TRBJ2-5|TRBV4-1
ASSRGGLAGPQETQY
>11|TRBJ2-7|TRBV2
ASRGQALSAQY
>11|TRBJ2-5|TRBV2
ASSGTQQETQY
>13|TRBJ2-3|TRBV7-9
ASSSGQGATDTQY
>11|TRBJ2-5|TRBV12-3/TRBV12-4
ASRLQGQETQY
>14|TRBJ1-5|TRBV5-6
ASSEGGLRGNQPQH
>12|TRBJ2-5|TRBV5-1
ASSLNQGRETQY
>13|TRBJ2-1|TRBV7-9
ASSLAGGNYNEQF
>14|TRBJ2-3|TRBV20-1
SASRASGRVADTQY
>11|TRBJ1-5|TRBV6-6
ASNRDRGQPQH
>12|TRBJ2-7|TRBV20-1
SARSGTGLYEQY
>15|NA|TRBV11-3
ASSFSGRALAGETQY
>14|TRBJ2-5|TRBV5-1
ASSLGNGRIQETQY
>13|TRBJ2-5|TRBV9
ASSVGGSGTETQY
>14|TRBJ1-2|TRBV12-3/TRBV12-4
ASSSGQEVVSYGYT
>12|TRBJ1-2|TRBV5-7
ASSPPGGVYGDT
>14|TRBJ2-3|TRBV10-1
ASSPGLAVGTDTQY
>13|TRBJ1-1|TRBV10-3
AISESMGRDTEAF
>13|TRBJ2-7|TRBV5-1
ASSLGLGQVNEQY
>16|TRBJ2-1|TRBV11-2
ASSPAWRGGRSYNEQF